The 31 T cell receptor beta chains below were found in one sample sequenced in a study of CD8 T cells in ankylosing spondylitis. Regarding the study as a whole: Ankylosing spondylitis blood seemed to carry a telltale TCR beta motif made of roughly 8 highly homologous variants.

TCRdb re-called the 5' RACE reads with MiXCR, one entry per CDR3 protein. The data show about 500,000 distinct CDR3 sequences, about 5.4% seen once. The antigens these receptors bind are not known. Sequences were obtained from blood, either unsorted or a sorted T cell fraction (not recorded which). Receptors originate from a male donor with ankylosing spondylitis.

This clonotype occurred many times. This sequence joins TRBV29-1 and TRBJ2-5; weak D call: TRBD2 (5 bases). V was shortened by 6 bases and J by 3 bases, with 17 bases between the two germline ends. The CDR3 covers 14 residues. CDR1 and CDR2 (germline): SQVTM, ANQGSEA. The CDR3 DNA follows: TGCAGCGTCTCCGGACGGGGTGGGAAAGAGACCCAGTACTTC. Translated, it gives CSVSGRGGKETQYF.

In its sample, this clonotype was seen many times. The gene calls are TRBV9 and TRBJ2-7; 11 bases align to TRBD1. Germline values: CDR1 SGDLS, CDR2 YYNGEE. CDR3 length: 15 amino acids. V lost 4 bases and J lost 5; bases outside the gene matches: 8. The CDR3 loop reads CASSTGQGARDEQYF. As DNA, the CDR3 is TGTGCCAGCAGCACCGGACAGGGGGCGCGCGACGAGCAGTACTTC.

In this sample, this clonotype turned up many times. The gene calls are TRBV7-2 and TRBJ2-1, with 7 bases fitting TRBD1. V was pared by 1 base and J by 4 bases, with 4 bases of the junction left unmatched. The CDR3 contains 15 residues. Germline loops: CDR1 SGHTA, CDR2 FQGNSA. The CDR3 sequence is CASSLVGTVYNEQFF. The CDR3 DNA reads as TGTGCCAGCAGCTTAGTAGGGACAGTTTACAATGAGCAGTTCTTC.

This clonotype was counted ten times or more. This rearrangement joins TRBV12-3 or TRBV12-4 to TRBJ2-5; TRBD2 is a possible D gene (7 bases). V lost 7 bases and J 2 bases, leaving 17 bases between the germline ends. This CDR3 has 15 residues. The CDR3 DNA follows: TGTGCCAGCACAGAGTGGGGGGGGCCTCAAGAGACCCAGTACTTC. Amino acid sequence: CASTEWGGPQETQYF.

In its sample, this clonotype was seen a few times. J is TRBJ1-5 and V is TRBV28; the match to TRBD1 covers 7 bases. With V trimmed by 6 bases and J by 4 bases, 9 bases remained unmatched. The CDR3 length is 15 residues. Germline V gives CDR1 MDHEN, CDR2 SYDVKM. The CDR3 bases are TGTGCCAGCAGGAAAGAAGGGGGCTGGAATCAGCCCCAGCATTTT. It specifies CASRKEGGWNQPQHF.

At least ten counts were recorded for this clonotype. This chain joins TRBV7-9 and TRBJ1-2; 8 nucleotides line up with TRBD1. The CDR3 is 17 residues long. V lost 3 bases and J lost 2; bases outside the gene matches: 11. Germline V gene sequence: CDR1 SEHNR, CDR2 FQNEAQ (reference sequence). In DNA form, the CDR3 reads TGTGCCAGCAGCTTCCAACAACAGGGGGAAGGGAACTATGGCTACACCTTC. This codes for CASSFQQQGEGNYGYTF.

This clonotype was counted a few times. This chain connects TRBV2 to TRBJ2-5; either TRBD1 or TRBD2 may fit D (5 bases each). This CDR3 spans 14 amino acids. Germline loops: CDR1 SNHLY, CDR2 FYNNEI. Trimming took off 6 bases at V and 3 bases at J, with 14 bases between the two ends. The CDR3 nucleotides are TGTGCCAGCAGACTTGACGTGGGGGAAGAGACCCAGTACTTC. It encodes CASRLDVGEETQYF.

This clonotype came up many times. V is TRBV29-1 and J is TRBJ1-2, with D perhaps matching TRBD1 (5 bases). Germline CDR1 SQVTM, CDR2 ANQGSEA. Deletions cut 0 bases from V and 8 bases from J, with 13 bases between. This CDR3 region has 13 residues. The CDR3 sequence is CSVEDSPRDGYTF. The CDR3 bases are TGCAGCGTTGAAGACAGTCCCAGGGACGGCTACACCTTC.

The sample holds many counts of this clonotype. The rearrangement uses TRBV4-3 and TRBJ1-1; D ambiguous. With 0 bases removed from V and 1 base from J, the gap between germline ends came to 12 bases. The CDR3 length is 16 residues. Germline V gene data show CDR1 as LGHNA and CDR2 as YSLEER. The CDR3: CASSQDQQRRNTEAFF. CDR3 in DNA: TGCGCCAGCAGCCAAGACCAACAGCGACGGAACACTGAAGCTTTCTTT.

This clonotype has at least ten counts. This chain joins TRBV18 and TRBJ1-5, with D perhaps TRBD1 (5 bases). The CDR3 is made up of 15 amino acids. Germline CDR1 is KGHSH and CDR2 is LQKENI. Trimming pared 2 bases from V and 3 bases from J, leaving 11 bases between. For the CDR3, the DNA is TGTGCCAGCTCACCATCGGGACTGTTCAATCAGCCCCAGCATTTT. It is translated as CASSPSGLFNQPQHF. The full variable domain, rest sourced from reference TRBV18 and TRBJ1-5, is NAGVMQNPRHLVRRRGQEARLRCSPMKGHSHVYWYRQLPEEGLKFMVYLQKENIIDESGMPKERFSAEFPKEGPSILRIQQVVRGDSAAYFCASSPSGLFNQPQHFGDGTRLSIL.

This clonotype was picked up many times. The V gene is TRBV5-1, the J gene TRBJ1-2, with D maybe TRBD1 (5 bases). From germline, CDR1 is SGHRS and CDR2 YFSETQ. The CDR3 has 15 residues. The germline V and J ends were trimmed by 4 bases and 2 bases, with 15 bases remaining between them. The CDR3 DNA reads as TGCGCCAGCAGCCCCCTGGGCAGGGCGAACTATGGCTACACCTTC. Translation: CASSPLGRANYGYTF.

Ten or more counts support this clonotype. DNA of the CDR3: TGTGCCAGCAGCGGAAGTCCGAGTTTTGAGTACAATGAGCAGTTCTTC. Translation: CASSGSPSFEYNEQFF. The chain uses TRBV7-9 and TRBJ2-1; D ambiguous. Germline-derived CDR1 and CDR2 are SEHNR and FQNEAQ (reference sequence). The CDR3 loop spans 16 amino acids. Trimming shortened V by 5 bases and J by 4 bases, and 18 bases separated the two germline ends.

V and J are TRBV6-5 and TRBJ2-5; 12 bases align to TRBD1. The CDR3 covers 18 residues. The junction had 9 bases not matched to a gene; V was cut back by 0 bases and J by 4 bases. CDR1 and CDR2 from the germline V gene are MNHEY and SVGAGI. DNA for the CDR3: TGTGCCAGCAGTTACTCCGGGACAGGGGGCGGGGGCGGAGAGACCCAGTACTTC. Amino acid sequence: CASSYSGTGGGGGETQYF.

In its sample, this clonotype was seen once. This may stem from a read error, because a much larger clone lies one nucleotide away. The V gene is TRBV4-1, the J gene TRBJ1-5; D is perhaps TRBD1 (6 bases). Germline lookup yields CDR1 MGHRA and CDR2 YSYEKL. The CDR3 loop spans 16 amino acids. CDR3 loop: CASSQGRGTGNRPQHF. CDR3 bases: TGCGCCAGCAGCCAAGGAAGGGGGACGGGAAATCGGCCCCAGCATTTT.

The table lists this clonotype with many counts. The chain carries TRBV6-1 and TRBJ2-3; TRBD1 might be the D (6 bases). The V gene lost 6 bases and the J gene lost 5 bases, with 21 bases spanning the gap. Germline CDR1 MNHNS, CDR2 SASEGT. This CDR3 region has 16 residues. The CDR3 loop is CASSPNIQGLGDTQYF. Written as DNA, the CDR3 is TGTGCCAGCAGCCCTAACATACAGGGATTAGGAGATACGCAGTATTTT.

In its sample, this clonotype was seen many times. This sequence joins TRBV29-1 and TRBJ1-2; D uncertain. The CDR3 covers 10 residues. V was clipped by 4 bases and J by 5 bases, with 5 bases between them. The germline V gene has CDR1 SQVTM and CDR2 ANQGSEA. CDR3 protein: CSVAKYGYTF. CDR3 nucleotide sequence: TGCAGCGTTGCCAAATATGGCTACACCTTC.

This clonotype has a count of ten or more. The rearrangement links TRBV5-6 to TRBJ2-6; D remains unclear. Trimming pared 0 bases from V and 3 bases from J, leaving 10 bases between. From germline, CDR1 is SGHDT and CDR2 YYEEEE. The CDR3 extends over 16 amino acids. The CDR3: CASSLATWVGANVLTF. Written as DNA, the CDR3 is TGTGCCAGCAGCTTGGCCACATGGGTTGGGGCCAACGTCCTGACTTTC.

This chain uses TRBV18 with TRBJ2-3, with 11 positions matching TRBD2. The V and J ends lost 3 bases and 2 bases, in that order; junction bases with no gene match: 16. This CDR3 spans 20 amino acids. Per germline, CDR1 KGHSH and CDR2 LQKENI. The CDR3 reads CASSPYASGGPIYYTDTQYF. In DNA, the CDR3 is TGTGCCAGCTCACCCTATGCTAGCGGGGGGCCGATTTACTACACAGATACGCAGTATTTT.

This clonotype occurred many times. The chain couples TRBV12-3 or TRBV12-4 to TRBJ1-6; possible D gene TRBD1, 5 bases. The CDR3 loop spans 14 amino acids. Trimming removed 6 bases from V and 6 bases from J, with 12 bases in between. CDR3 nucleotides: TGTGCCAGCAGAGCGACAGCTCTTAATTCACCCCTCCACTTT. It specifies CASRATALNSPLHF.

In this sample, this clonotype turned up many times. The chain uses TRBV27 and TRBJ1-6; D is uncertain. Trimming cost V 6 bases and J 9 bases, with 9 bases left between them. The CDR3 covers 12 residues. The germline V gene encodes CDR1 MNHEY and CDR2 SMNVEV (reference sequence). The CDR3 bases are TGTGCCAGCAGCTCGGGTGCTTCACCCCTCCACTTT. Protein sequence: CASSSGASPLHF.

This clonotype was counted ten times or more. This rearrangement joins TRBV4-3 to TRBJ1-6; 7 bases align to TRBD1. This CDR3 is built from 17 residues. The J segment lost 7 bases and the V segment lost 0 bases, leaving 9 bases of the junction unmatched. Germline V gene sequence: CDR1 LGHNA, CDR2 YSLEER. CDR3 DNA sequence: TGCGCCAGCAGCCAAGATCTGGGCCGGGACAGAAATTCACCCCTCCACTTT. This codes for CASSQDLGRDRNSPLHF.

This clonotype was seen a few times. The V gene is TRBV30, the J gene TRBJ2-7, with D maybe TRBD1 (5 bases). The CDR3 covers 12 residues. Germline assignment: CDR1 GTSNPN and CDR2 SVGIG (reference sequence). V lost 5 bases and J 2 bases, leaving 10 bases between the germline ends. The CDR3 bases are TGTGCCTGGGCCCCAGGGACCTACGAGCAGTACTTC. Translating gives CAWAPGTYEQYF.

V usage is TRBV19 and J usage is TRBJ1-1; D remains unclear. V lost 7 bases to trimming and J lost 0 bases, with 15 bases between them. Germline-derived CDR1 and CDR2 are LNHDA and SQIVND (reference sequence). The CDR3 consists of 15 residues. CDR3 nucleotide sequence: TGTGCCAGTACTCAAAGGACGGATATGAACACTGAAGCTTTCTTT. It encodes CASTQRTDMNTEAFF.

A few counts support this clonotype. This chain joins TRBV7-6 and TRBJ2-7, with 7 nucleotides matching TRBD2. Germline CDR1 and CDR2: SGHVS and FNYEAQ. This CDR3 spans 17 amino acids. The ends lost 0 bases at V and 3 bases at J; junction bases unmatched: 11. This chain's CDR3 is CASSLAGGAGEGYEQYF. The CDR3 bases are TGTGCCAGCAGCTTAGCCGGCGGGGCGGGAGAGGGCTACGAGCAGTACTTC.

The table lists this clonotype with a few counts. The rearrangement links TRBV7-2 to TRBJ2-5; D may be TRBD1 or TRBD2 (6 bases each). Trimming cost V 0 bases and J 5 bases, with 10 bases left between them. Germline values: CDR1 SGHTA, CDR2 FQGNSA. This CDR3 region has 14 residues. CDR3 residues: CASSLAQGRETQYF. CDR3 DNA: TGTGCCAGCAGCTTAGCGCAGGGGAGGGAGACCCAGTACTTC.

This clonotype appeared many times. This chain links TRBV9 with TRBJ2-1; no clear D gene. CDR1 is SGDLS and CDR2 is YYNGEE in the germline V gene. Deletions cut 4 bases from V and 4 bases from J, with 6 bases between. CDR3 length: 12 amino acids. The CDR3 DNA reads TGTGCCAGCAGCCCCCTATACAATGAGCAGTTCTTC. Protein product: CASSPLYNEQFF.

The CDR3 sequence is CASSLVPSRYEQYF. In DNA, the CDR3 is TGTGCCAGCAGCTTAGTACCCAGCAGATACGAGCAGTACTTC. The J gene is TRBJ2-7, the V gene TRBV7-9; D remains ambiguous. Germline V lookup: CDR1 SEHNR, CDR2 FQNEAQ (reference sequence). V lost 1 base and J lost 4, with 11 bases in between. This CDR3 region has 14 residues.

In its sample, this clonotype was seen many times. V usage is TRBV20-1 and J usage is TRBJ2-5, with D uncertain. The CDR3 has 15 residues. V shed 1 base and J shed 1 base, with 13 bases lying between them. The germline gives CDR1 DFQATT, CDR2 SNEGSKA (reference sequence). The CDR3 DNA is TGCAGTGCTAGAGCAGAAGACCCAAGCCAAGAGACCCAGTACTTC. Its translation: CSARAEDPSQETQYF.

This clonotype has ten or more counts. V usage is TRBV7-6 and J usage is TRBJ2-7; D is possibly TRBD1 (6 bases). The germline V gene has CDR1 SGHVS and CDR2 FNYEAQ. The V and J ends lost 6 bases and 0 bases respectively, with 15 bases between them. The CDR3 runs to 15 residues. This chain's CDR3 is CASSTDQGFSYEQYF. As DNA, the CDR3 is TGTGCCAGCAGTACGGATCAGGGGTTCTCCTACGAGCAGTACTTC.

Ten or more counts support this clonotype. The chain carries TRBV3-1 and TRBJ2-2; D is ambiguous. CDR1 is LGHDT and CDR2 is YNNKEL in the germline V gene (reference sequence). The CDR3 spans 15 residues. The V end was cut by 2 bases, the J end by 0 bases, with 7 bases between. This CDR3 is CASSQITPNTGELFF. DNA of the CDR3: TGTGCCAGCAGCCAAATCACCCCGAACACCGGGGAGCTGTTTTTT. The full variable domain, completed using reference TRBV3-1 and TRBJ2-2, is DTAVSQTPKYLVTQMGNDKSIKCEQNLGHDTMYWYKQDSKKFLKIMFSYNNKELIINETVPNRFSPKSPDKAHLNLHINSLELGDSAVYFCASSQITPNTGELFFGEGSRLTVL.

This clonotype was seen a few times. The CDR3 sequence is CSVATDYNEQFF. The CDR3 coding sequence is TGCAGCGTAGCGACAGACTACAATGAGCAGTTCTTC. V is TRBV29-1 and J is TRBJ2-1; a weak D match, TRBD1 (5 bases). V lost 6 bases and J lost 3, with 9 bases in between. CDR3 length: 12 amino acids. The germline CDR1 and CDR2 sequences are SQVTM and ANQGSEA.